This entry features one T cell receptor (beta chain) sequence. Its antigen is unidentified. A much larger clone sits a single nucleotide away, making a read error possible. The source of the sample is a study of tumor-infiltrating lymphocytes in primary liver carcinoma. Study-level points and caveats: Unsorted bulk samples meant CD4+ and CD8+ repertoires went uncompared. Lesser overlap characterized tumor-adjacent and tumor-blood pairs relative to tumor region pairs.

A constant-region primer primed TCR beta cDNA synthesis from roughly 500 ng of total RNA. Nested multiplex PCR, run for three rounds with slightly modified ARM-PCR, yielded TCR beta libraries. Two initial PCR rounds of roughly 10 cycles each paired TRBV1-TRBV30 forward primers with a C-beta reverse primer. TCRdb independently ran MiXCR on the multiplex PCR reads; one entry per CDR3 protein. The data contain 330,000 or so distinct CDR3 sequences, 65% of them singletons. Germline DNA was extracted too, while blood RNA derived from unsorted whole blood. Patients showed chronic HBV infection and an absence of prior treatment. CDR1 is SGHDN and CDR2 is FVKESK in the germline V gene. Trimming shortened V by 4 bases and J by 7 bases, and 8 bases separated the two germline ends. The CDR3 totals 11 residues.

V usage is TRBV14 and J usage is TRBJ2-7; no reliable D call. This receptor was obtained from a man aged 35-49 years with primary liver carcinoma and hepatitis B virus infection. The specimen sequenced was peripheral blood. CDR3 bases: TGTGCCAGCAGCCCAGGCCAAGAGCAGTACTTC. Amino acid sequence: CASSPGQEQYF.